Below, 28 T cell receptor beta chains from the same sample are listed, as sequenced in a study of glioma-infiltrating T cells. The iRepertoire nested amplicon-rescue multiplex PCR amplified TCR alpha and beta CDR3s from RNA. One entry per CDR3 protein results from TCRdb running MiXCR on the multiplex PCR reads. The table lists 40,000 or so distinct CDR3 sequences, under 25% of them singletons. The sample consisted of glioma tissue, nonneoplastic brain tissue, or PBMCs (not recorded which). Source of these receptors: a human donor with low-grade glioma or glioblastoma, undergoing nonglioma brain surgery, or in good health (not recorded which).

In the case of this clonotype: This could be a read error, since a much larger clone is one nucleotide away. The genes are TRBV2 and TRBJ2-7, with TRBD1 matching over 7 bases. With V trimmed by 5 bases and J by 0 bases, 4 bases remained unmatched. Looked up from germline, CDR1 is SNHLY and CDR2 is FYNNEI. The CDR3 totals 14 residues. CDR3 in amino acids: CASSQGQLSYEQYF. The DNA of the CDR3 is TGTGCCAGCAGTCAGGGACAGCTCTCCTACGAGCAGTACTTC.

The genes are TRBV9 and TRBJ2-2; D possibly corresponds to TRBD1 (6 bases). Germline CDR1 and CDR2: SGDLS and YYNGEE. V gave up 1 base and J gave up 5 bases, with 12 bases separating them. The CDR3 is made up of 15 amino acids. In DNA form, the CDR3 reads TGTGCCAGCAGCGTAACAGGGTCCCCGACCGGGGAGCTGTTTTTT. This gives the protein CASSVTGSPTGELFF.

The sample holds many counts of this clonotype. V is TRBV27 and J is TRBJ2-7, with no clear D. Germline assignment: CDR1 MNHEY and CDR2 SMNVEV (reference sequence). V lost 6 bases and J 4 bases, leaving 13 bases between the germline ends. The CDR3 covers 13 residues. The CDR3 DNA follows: TGTGCCAGCAGCCCCGGCTCCGGGTACGAGCAGTACTTC. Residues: CASSPGSGYEQYF.

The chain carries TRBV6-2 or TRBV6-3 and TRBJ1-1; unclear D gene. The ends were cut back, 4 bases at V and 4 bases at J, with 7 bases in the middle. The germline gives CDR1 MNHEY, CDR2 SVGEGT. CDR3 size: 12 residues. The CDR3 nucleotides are TGTGCCAGCAGTTTTAGGGTCACTGAAGCTTTCTTT. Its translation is CASSFRVTEAFF.

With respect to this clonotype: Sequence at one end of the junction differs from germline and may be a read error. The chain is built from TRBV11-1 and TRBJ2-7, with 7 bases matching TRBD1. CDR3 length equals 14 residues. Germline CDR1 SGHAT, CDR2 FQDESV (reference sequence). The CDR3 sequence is CASGLRGQPYEQYF. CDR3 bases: TGTGCCAGCGGCTTAAGGGGACAGCCCTACGAGCAGTACTTC.

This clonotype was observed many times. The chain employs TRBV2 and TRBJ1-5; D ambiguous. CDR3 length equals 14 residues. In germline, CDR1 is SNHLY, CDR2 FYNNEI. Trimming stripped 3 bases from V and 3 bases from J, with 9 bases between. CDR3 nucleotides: TGTGCCAGCAGTGAGGTGGAATCCAATCAGCCCCAGCATTTT. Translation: CASSEVESNQPQHF.

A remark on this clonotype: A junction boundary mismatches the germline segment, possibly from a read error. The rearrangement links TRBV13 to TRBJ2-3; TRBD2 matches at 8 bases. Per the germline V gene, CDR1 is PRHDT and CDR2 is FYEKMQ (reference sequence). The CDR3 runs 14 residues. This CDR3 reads CASSQRGITDMQYF. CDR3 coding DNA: TGTGCCAGCAGCCAGCGGGGGATCACAGATATGCAGTATTTT.

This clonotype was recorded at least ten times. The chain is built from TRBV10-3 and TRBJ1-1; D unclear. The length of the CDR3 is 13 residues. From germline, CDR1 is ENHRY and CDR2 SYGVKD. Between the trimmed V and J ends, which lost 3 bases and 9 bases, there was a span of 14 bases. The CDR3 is CAISEGPALKAFF. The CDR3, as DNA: TGTGCCATCAGTGAAGGGCCAGCTCTTAAAGCTTTCTTT.

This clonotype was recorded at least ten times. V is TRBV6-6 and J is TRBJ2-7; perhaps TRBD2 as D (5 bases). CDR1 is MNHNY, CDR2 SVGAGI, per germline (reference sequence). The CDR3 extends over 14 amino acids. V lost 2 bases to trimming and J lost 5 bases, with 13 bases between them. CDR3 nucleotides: TGTGCCAGCAGTTACACCGGACTTGAGGACGAGCAGTACTTC. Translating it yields CASSYTGLEDEQYF.

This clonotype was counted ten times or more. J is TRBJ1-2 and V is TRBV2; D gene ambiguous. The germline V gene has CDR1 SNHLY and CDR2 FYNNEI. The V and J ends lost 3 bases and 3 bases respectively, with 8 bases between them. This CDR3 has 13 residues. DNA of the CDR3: TGTGCCAGCAGTGATAGGGAGTACTATGGCTACACCTTC. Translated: CASSDREYYGYTF.

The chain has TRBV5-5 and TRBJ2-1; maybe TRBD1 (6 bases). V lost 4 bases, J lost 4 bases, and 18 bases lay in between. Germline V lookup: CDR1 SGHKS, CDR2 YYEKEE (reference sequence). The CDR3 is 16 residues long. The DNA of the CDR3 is TGTGCCAGCAGCACTTCGGGGCAGGGGAATTACAATGAGCAGTTCTTC. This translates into CASSTSGQGNYNEQFF.

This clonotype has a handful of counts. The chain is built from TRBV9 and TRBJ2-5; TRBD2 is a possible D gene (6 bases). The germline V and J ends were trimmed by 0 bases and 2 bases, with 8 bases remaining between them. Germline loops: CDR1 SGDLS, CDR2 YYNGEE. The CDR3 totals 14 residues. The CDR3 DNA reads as TGTGCCAGCAGCGTAGGGGACTTTCAAGAGACCCAGTACTTC. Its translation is CASSVGDFQETQYF.

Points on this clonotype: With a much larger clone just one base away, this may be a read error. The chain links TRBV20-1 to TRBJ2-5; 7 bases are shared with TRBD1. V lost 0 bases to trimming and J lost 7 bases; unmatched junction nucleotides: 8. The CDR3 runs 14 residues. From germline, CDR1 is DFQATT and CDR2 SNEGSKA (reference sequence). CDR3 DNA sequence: TGCAGTGCTAGAGATTGGACAGGTGGGGGGACCCAGTACTTC. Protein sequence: CSARDWTGGGTQYF.

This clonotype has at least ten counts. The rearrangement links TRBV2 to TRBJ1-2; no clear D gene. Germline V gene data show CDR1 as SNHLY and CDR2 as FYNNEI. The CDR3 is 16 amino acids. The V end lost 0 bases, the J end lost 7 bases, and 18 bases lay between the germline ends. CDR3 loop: CASSEALRTRSGGYTF. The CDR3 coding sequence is TGTGCCAGCAGTGAAGCGCTTCGGACGCGTTCGGGTGGCTACACCTTC. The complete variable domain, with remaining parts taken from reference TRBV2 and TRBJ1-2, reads EPEVTQTPSHQVTQMGQEVILRCVPISNHLYFYWYRQILGQKVEFLVSFYNNEISEKSEIFDDQFSVERPDGSNFTLKIRSTKLEDSAMYFCASSEALRTRSGGYTFGSGTRLTVV.

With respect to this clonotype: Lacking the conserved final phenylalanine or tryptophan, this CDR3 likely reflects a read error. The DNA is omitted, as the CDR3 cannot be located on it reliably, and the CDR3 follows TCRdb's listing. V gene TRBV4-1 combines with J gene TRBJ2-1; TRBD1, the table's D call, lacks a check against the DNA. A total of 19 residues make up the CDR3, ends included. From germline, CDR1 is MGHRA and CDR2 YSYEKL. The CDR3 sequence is CASSQERILRDNGSYERFL.

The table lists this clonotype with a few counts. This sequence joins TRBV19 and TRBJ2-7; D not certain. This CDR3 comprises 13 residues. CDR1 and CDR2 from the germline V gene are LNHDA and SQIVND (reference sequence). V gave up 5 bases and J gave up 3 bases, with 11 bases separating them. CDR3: CASSPGPGYEQYF. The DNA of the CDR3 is TGTGCCAGTAGTCCAGGACCCGGCTACGAGCAGTACTTC.

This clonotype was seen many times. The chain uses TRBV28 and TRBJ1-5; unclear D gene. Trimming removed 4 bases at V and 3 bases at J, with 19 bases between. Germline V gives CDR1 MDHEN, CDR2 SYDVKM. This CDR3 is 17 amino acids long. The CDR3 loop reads CASSWIGGHTDNQPQHF. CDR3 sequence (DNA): TGTGCCAGCAGTTGGATCGGAGGGCACACAGACAATCAGCCCCAGCATTTT.

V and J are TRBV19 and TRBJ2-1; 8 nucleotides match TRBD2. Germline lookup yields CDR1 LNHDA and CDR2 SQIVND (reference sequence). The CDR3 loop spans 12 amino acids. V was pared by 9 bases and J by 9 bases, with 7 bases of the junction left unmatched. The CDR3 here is CASGGAGGEQFF. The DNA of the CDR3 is TGTGCCAGCGGGGGGGCCGGGGGTGAGCAGTTCTTC.

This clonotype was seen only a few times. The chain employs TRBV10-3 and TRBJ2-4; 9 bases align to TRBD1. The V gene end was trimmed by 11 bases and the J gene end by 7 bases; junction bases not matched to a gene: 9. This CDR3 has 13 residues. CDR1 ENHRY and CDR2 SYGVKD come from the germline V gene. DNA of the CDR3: TGTGCCGCACGACAGGGGGTGGGGAACATTCAGTACTTC. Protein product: CAARQGVGNIQYF.

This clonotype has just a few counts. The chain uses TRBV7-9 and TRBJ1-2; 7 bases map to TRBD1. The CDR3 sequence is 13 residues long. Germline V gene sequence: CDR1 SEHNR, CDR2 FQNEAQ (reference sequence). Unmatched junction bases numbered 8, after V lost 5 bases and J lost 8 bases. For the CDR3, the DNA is TGTGCCAGCAGCGTCGGACAGGCCCTGGGCTACACCTTC. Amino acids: CASSVGQALGYTF. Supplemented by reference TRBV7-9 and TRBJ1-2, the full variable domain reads DTGVSQNPRHKITKRGQNVTFRCDPISEHNRLYWYRQTLGQGPEFLTYFQNEAQLEKSRLLSDRFSAERPKGSFSTLEIQRTEQGDSAMYLCASSVGQALGYTFGSGTRLTVV.

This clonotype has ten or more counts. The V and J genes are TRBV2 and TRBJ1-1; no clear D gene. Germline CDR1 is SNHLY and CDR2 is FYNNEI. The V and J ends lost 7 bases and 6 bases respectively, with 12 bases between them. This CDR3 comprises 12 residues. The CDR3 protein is CASIRVTPEAFF. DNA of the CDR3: TGTGCCAGCATAAGGGTTACCCCTGAAGCTTTCTTT. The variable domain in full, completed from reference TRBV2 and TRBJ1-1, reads EPEVTQTPSHQVTQMGQEVILRCVPISNHLYFYWYRQILGQKVEFLVSFYNNEISEKSEIFDDQFSVERPDGSNFTLKIRSTKLEDSAMYFCASIRVTPEAFFGQGTRLTVV.

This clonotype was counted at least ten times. CDR3 bases: TGTGCCAGCAGCCTGGACAGAAGCTCTGGAAACACCATATATTTT. This encodes CASSLDRSSGNTIYF. J is TRBJ1-3 and V is TRBV27; D is possibly TRBD1 (6 bases). V was clipped by 6 bases and J by 0 bases, with 12 bases between them. The CDR3 loop spans 15 amino acids. Germline assignment: CDR1 MNHEY and CDR2 SMNVEV (reference sequence).

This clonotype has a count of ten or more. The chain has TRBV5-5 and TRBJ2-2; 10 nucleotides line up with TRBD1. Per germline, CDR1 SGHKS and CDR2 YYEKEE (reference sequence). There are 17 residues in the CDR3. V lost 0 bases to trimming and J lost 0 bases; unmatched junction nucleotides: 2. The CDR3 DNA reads TGTGCCAGCAGCTTGGGTGACAGGGGGCCGAACACCGGGGAGCTGTTTTTT. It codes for CASSLGDRGPNTGELFF. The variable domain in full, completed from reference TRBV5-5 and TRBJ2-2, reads DAGVTQSPTHLIKTRGQQVTLRCSPISGHKSVSWYQQVLGQGPQFIFQYYEKEERGRGNFPDRFSARQFPNYSSELNVNALLLGDSALYLCASSLGDRGPNTGELFFGEGSRLTVL.

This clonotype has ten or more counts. CDR3 sequence (DNA): TGTGCCAGCAGCGAGGACAGGGACAACACCGGGGAGCTGTTTTTT. It encodes CASSEDRDNTGELFF. The chain carries TRBV27 and TRBJ2-2; 8 nucleotides line up with TRBD1. Looked up from germline, CDR1 is MNHEY and CDR2 is SMNVEV (reference sequence). This CDR3 spans 15 amino acids. With 6 bases clipped from V and 2 bases from J, the junction kept 5 bases outside the gene matches.

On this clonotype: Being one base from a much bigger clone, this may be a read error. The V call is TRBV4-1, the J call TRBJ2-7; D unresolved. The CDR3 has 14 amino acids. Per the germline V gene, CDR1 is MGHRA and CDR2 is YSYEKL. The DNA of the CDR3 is TGCGCCAGCAACCAAGTGTCGGGCTCCTACGAGCAGTACTTC. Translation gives CASNQVSGSYEQYF.

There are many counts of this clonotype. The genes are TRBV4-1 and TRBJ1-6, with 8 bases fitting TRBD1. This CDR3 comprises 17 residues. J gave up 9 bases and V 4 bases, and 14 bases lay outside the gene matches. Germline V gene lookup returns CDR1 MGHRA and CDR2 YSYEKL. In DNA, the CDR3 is TGCGCCAGCAGCCCAGGGGGCGGGTTCTCTAAAGCTTCACCCCTCCACTTT. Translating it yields CASSPGGGFSKASPLHF.

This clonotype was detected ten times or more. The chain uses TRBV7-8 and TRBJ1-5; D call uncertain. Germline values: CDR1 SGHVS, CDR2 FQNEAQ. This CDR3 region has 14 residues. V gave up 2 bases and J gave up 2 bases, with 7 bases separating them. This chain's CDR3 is CASSLNPGNQPQHF. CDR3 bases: TGTGCCAGCAGCTTAAATCCCGGCAATCAGCCCCAGCATTTT.

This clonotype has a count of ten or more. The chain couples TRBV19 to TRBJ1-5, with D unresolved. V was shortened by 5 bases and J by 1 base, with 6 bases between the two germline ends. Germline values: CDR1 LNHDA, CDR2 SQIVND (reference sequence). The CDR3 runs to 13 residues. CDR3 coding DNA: TGTGCCAGTAGTCTCGGCAGCAATCAGCCCCAGCATTTT. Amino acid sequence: CASSLGSNQPQHF. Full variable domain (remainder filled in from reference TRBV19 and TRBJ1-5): DGGITQSPKYLFRKEGQNVTLSCEQNLNHDAMYWYRQDPGQGLRLIYYSQIVNDFQKGDIAEGYSVSREKKESFPLTVTSAQKNPTAFYLCASSLGSNQPQHFGDGTRLSIL.